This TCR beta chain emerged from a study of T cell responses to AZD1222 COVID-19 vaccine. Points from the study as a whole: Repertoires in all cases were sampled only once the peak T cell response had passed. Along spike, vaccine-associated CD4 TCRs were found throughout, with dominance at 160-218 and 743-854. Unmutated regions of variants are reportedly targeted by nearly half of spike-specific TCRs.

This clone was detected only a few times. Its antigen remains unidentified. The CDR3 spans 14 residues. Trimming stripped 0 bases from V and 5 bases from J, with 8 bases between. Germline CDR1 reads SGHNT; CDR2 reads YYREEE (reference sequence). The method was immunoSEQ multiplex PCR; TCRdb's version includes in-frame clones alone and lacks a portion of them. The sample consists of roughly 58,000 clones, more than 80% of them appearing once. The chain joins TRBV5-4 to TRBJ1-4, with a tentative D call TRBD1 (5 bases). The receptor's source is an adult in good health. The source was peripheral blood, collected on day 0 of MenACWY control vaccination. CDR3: CASSLAGANEKLFF. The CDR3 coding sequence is TGTGCCAGCAGCTTGGCCGGGGCGAATGAAAAACTGTTTTTT.